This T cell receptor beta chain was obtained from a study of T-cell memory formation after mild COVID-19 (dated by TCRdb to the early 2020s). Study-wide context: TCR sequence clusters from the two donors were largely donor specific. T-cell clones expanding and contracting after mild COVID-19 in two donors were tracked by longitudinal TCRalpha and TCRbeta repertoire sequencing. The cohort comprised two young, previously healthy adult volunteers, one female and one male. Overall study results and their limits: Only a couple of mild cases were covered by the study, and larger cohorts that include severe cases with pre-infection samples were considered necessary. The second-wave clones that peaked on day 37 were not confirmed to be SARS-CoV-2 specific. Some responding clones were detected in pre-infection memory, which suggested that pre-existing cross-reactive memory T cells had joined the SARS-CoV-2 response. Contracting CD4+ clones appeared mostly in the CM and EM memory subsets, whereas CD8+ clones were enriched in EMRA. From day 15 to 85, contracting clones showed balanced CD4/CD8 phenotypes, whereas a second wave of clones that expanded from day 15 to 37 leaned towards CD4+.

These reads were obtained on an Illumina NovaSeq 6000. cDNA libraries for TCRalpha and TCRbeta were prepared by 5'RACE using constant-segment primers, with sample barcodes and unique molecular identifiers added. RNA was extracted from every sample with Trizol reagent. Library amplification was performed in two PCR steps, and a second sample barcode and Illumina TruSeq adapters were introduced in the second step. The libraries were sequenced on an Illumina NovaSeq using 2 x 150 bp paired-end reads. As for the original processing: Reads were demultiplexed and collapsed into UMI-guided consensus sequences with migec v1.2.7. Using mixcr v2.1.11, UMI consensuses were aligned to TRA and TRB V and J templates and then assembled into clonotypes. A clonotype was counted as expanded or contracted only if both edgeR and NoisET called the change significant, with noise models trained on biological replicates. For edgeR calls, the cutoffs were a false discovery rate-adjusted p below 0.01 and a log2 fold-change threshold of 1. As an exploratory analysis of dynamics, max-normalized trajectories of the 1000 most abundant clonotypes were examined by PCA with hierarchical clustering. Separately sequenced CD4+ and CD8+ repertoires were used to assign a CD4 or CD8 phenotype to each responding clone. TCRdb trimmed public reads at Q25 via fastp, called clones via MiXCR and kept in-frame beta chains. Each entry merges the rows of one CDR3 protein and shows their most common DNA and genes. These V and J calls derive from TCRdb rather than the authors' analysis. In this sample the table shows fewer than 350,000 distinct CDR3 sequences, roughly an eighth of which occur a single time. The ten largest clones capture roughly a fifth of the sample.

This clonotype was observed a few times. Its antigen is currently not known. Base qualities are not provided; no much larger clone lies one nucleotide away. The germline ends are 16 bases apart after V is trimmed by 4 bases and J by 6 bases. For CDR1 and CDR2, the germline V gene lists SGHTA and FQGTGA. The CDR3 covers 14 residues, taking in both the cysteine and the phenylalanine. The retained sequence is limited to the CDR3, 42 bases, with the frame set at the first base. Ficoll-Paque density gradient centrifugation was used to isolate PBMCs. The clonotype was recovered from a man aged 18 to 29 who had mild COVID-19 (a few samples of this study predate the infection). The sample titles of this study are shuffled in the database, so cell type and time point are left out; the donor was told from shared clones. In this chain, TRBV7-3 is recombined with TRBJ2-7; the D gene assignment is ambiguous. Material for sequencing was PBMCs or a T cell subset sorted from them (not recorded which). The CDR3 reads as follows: CASSSYNPSSEQYF. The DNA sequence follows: TGTGCCAGCAGCTCCTACAACCCCTCATCCGAGCAGTACTTC.